This T cell receptor beta chain was found in a study of blood T cells in healthy people across ages. Study information: About one barcoded beta molecule was captured per two T cells (by template switching).

The CDR3 totals 14 residues. V gave up 6 bases and J gave up 4 bases; unmatched junction bases: 7. Per-sample yields of isolated PBMCs were at least 6.5 million. At least 5 micrograms of total RNA were extracted per sample. Using a J-beta primer mix together with a sample-barcoded 5' primer, a second PCR was run for about 6 to 11 cycles. The authors tagged each cDNA molecule using a template-switch adaptor with 12 random nucleotides. TCRdb used MiXCR to reprocess the 5' RACE reads, holding one entry per CDR3 protein. The sample contains some 730,000 distinct CDR3 sequences, about a fifth of which appear only once.

The chain employs TRBV12-3 or TRBV12-4 and TRBJ2-3; TRBD1 matches 7 bases. Sequenced input: blood. The receptor comes from a man between 70 and 80 years old in good health. CDR3: CASSYRQGADTQYF. The CDR3, as DNA: TGTGCCAGCAGCTATAGACAGGGCGCAGATACGCAGTATTTT.